This T cell receptor (beta chain) was identified during a study of PD-L1 blockade in urothelial cancer. Overall study: Before enrollment, 0 to 3 chemotherapy regimens had been given to patients.

Assay: immunoSEQ multiplex PCR; the TCRdb copy retains only in-frame clones and omits some. The profile shows around 27,000 clones, approximately 79% of them singletons. There are 15 residues in the CDR3. The ends lost 4 bases at V and 3 bases at J; junction bases unmatched: 6. CDR1 is MNHEY, CDR2 SVGAGI, per germline. The receptor was derived from a man aged 45-65 years with urothelial cancer. The specimen was PBMCs, collected around atezolizumab (anti-PD-L1) treatment. The genes are TRBV6-5 and TRBJ2-3; TRBD2 matches at 8 bases. The CDR3 reads CASSSAGGGTDTQYF. The CDR3 nucleotides are TGTGCCAGCAGTTCGGCCGGCGGGGGGACAGATACGCAGTATTTT.